The 11 T cell receptor beta chains listed next were all sequenced from one sample in a study of OX40 agonist ivuxolimab in advanced cancers. The protocol was immunoSEQ multiplex PCR, while the TCRdb copy is restricted to in-frame clones and leaves out a portion. The sample includes 60,000 to 65,000 clones, 80% to 90% of them seen just once. The source was CD4+ or CD8+ T cells sorted from blood, collected in a trial of the OX40 agonist ivuxolimab. All receptors come from an adult with an advanced solid tumor such as melanoma, head and neck, liver or kidney cancer.

The CDR3, as DNA: TGTGCCAGCTCACCAAAGGGACCCGGGACAGCGAAAATGGGTGGTTACAATGAGCAGTTCTTC. Amino acids: CASSPKGPGTAKMGGYNEQFF. V and J are TRBV18 and TRBJ2-1; the match to TRBD1 covers 7 bases. J gave up 4 bases and V 2 bases, and 23 bases lay outside the gene matches. There are 21 residues in the CDR3. CDR1 and CDR2 (germline): KGHSH, LQKENI.

The V gene is TRBV6-1, the J gene TRBJ1-2; 7 positions agree with TRBD1. Germline CDR1 reads MNHNS; CDR2 reads SASEGT. This CDR3 has 12 residues. V was clipped by 6 bases and J by 8 bases; unmatched bases: 6. The chain's CDR3 is CASSDREFGYTF. The CDR3 DNA reads TGTGCCAGCAGCGACAGGGAATTCGGCTACACCTTC.

The CDR3, as DNA: TGCGCCAGCAGCCACCCCGTTGGCCAGGGGGGGGCTTTGGGGGATACGCAGTATTTT. Translation gives CASSHPVGQGGALGDTQYF. The J gene is TRBJ2-3, the V gene TRBV4-1; D possibly uses TRBD1 or TRBD2 (7 bases each). With 3 bases removed from V and 6 bases from J, the gap between germline ends came to 28 bases. The CDR3 is 19 residues long. Germline loops: CDR1 MGHRA, CDR2 YSYEKL.

This rearrangement joins TRBV7-9 to TRBJ2-3; the D gene is possibly TRBD2 (6 bases). The CDR3 totals 13 residues. Germline CDR1 reads SEHNR; CDR2 reads FQNEAQ (reference sequence). V was pared by 10 bases and J by 2 bases, with 13 bases between. This CDR3 reads CATPGLNTDTQYF. CDR3 DNA: TGTGCCACCCCGGGACTCAACACAGATACGCAGTATTTT.

This chain joins TRBV19 and TRBJ1-4; possibly TRBD1 for D (5 bases). The V end lost 6 bases, the J end lost 5 bases, and 10 bases lay between the germline ends. The germline V gene encodes CDR1 LNHDA and CDR2 SQIVND (reference sequence). The CDR3 consists of 13 residues. CDR3 region: CASSRRTNEKLFF. CDR3 sequence (DNA): TGTGCCAGTAGCCGCCGGACAAATGAAAAACTGTTTTTT.

The V gene is TRBV4-1, the J gene TRBJ1-3; D is uncertain. CDR3 size: 13 residues. Germline-derived CDR1 and CDR2 are MGHRA and YSYEKL. Trimming removed 0 bases from V and 8 bases from J, with 8 bases in between. In nucleotides, the CDR3 is TGCGCCAGCAGCCAAGACAGGAGGTACACCATATATTTT. Its translation: CASSQDRRYTIYF.

The chain employs TRBV6-6 and TRBJ2-3, with unresolved D. Germline CDR1 is MNHNY and CDR2 is SVGAGI (reference sequence). V lost 4 bases and J 2 bases, leaving 7 bases between the germline ends. The CDR3 runs 13 residues. The CDR3 DNA sequence: TGTGCCAGCAGTTCCGACTTCACAGATACGCAGTATTTT. Translation: CASSSDFTDTQYF.

The rearrangement links TRBV19 to TRBJ2-7; TRBD2 aligns across 11 bases. This CDR3 has 15 amino acids. V gave up 5 bases and J gave up 7 bases; unmatched junction bases: 10. CDR1 is LNHDA, CDR2 SQIVND, per germline (reference sequence). This CDR3 is CASSFTGTSGLEQYF. The CDR3 bases are TGTGCCAGTAGTTTCACCGGGACTAGCGGTCTTGAGCAGTACTTC.

This chain links TRBV19 with TRBJ1-2; 7 bases map to TRBD1. J gave up 3 bases and V 6 bases, and 4 bases lay outside the gene matches. CDR1 LNHDA and CDR2 SQIVND come from the germline V gene (reference sequence). The CDR3 runs to 13 residues. As DNA, the CDR3 is TGTGCCAGTAGGGAGACAGGGCACTATGGCTACACCTTC. This encodes CASRETGHYGYTF.

V gene TRBV5-1 combines with J gene TRBJ2-1; 8 bases are shared with TRBD1. The CDR3 spans 14 residues. Germline values: CDR1 SGHRS, CDR2 YFSETQ. V was pared by 4 bases and J by 3 bases, with 3 bases of the junction left unmatched. CDR3 protein: CASSRTGGYNEQFF. The CDR3 DNA follows: TGCGCCAGCAGCAGAACAGGGGGCTACAATGAGCAGTTCTTC.

The chain is built from TRBV28 and TRBJ2-3, with D possibly called TRBD1 or TRBD2 (6 bases each). The germline V gene has CDR1 MDHEN and CDR2 SYDVKM. Trimming took off 5 bases at V and 1 base at J, with 13 bases between the two ends. The CDR3 covers 15 residues. The CDR3 region has the DNA TGTGCCAGCAGTCCCTTAAGGGGGGGCACAGATACGCAGTATTTT. Translated: CASSPLRGGTDTQYF.